Each of the 31 T cell receptor beta chains below was sequenced from the same sample in a study of beta chain features in type 1 diabetes. The study reverse transcribed the entire isolated RNA, so it sequenced expressed TCRB transcripts. Sequenced by immunoSEQ multiplex PCR; TCRdb stores in-frame clones only, minus some. The table lists 350,000 to 400,000 clones, over 12% of them singletons. Sequences were obtained from naive CD4+ T cells from blood. The receptors were gathered from a woman between 18 and 29 years old in good health.

J is TRBJ2-7 and V is TRBV7-2, with D hard to call. V was clipped by 3 bases and J by 0 bases, with 12 bases between them. This CDR3 is 15 amino acids long. Germline V gives CDR1 SGHTA, CDR2 FQGNSA. CDR3 region: CASSLTVRSSYEQYF. CDR3 DNA sequence: TGTGCCAGCAGCTTGACTGTGAGGAGCTCCTACGAGCAGTACTTC.

This clone was observed a few times. The chain combines TRBV5-1 with TRBJ2-1; a possible D gene is TRBD1 (5 bases). The CDR3 has 14 residues. Germline loops: CDR1 SGHRS, CDR2 YFSETQ. Trimming stripped 4 bases from V and 5 bases from J, with 13 bases between. The CDR3 sequence: CASSLGALHNEQFF. CDR3 bases: TGCGCCAGCAGCCTAGGGGCGCTCCACAATGAGCAGTTCTTC.

The chain links TRBV4-1 to TRBJ1-2, with D possibly matching TRBD1 (6 bases). Between the trimmed V and J ends, which lost 3 bases and 8 bases, there was a span of 13 bases. Per the germline V gene, CDR1 is MGHRA and CDR2 is YSYEKL. The CDR3 covers 13 residues. The CDR3 bases are TGCGCCAGCAGCCAGCCCACAGGGTACGGCTACACCTTC. Its protein is CASSQPTGYGYTF.

This clone was seen a few times. The CDR3 region has the DNA TGTGCCAGCTCATCGAGTGTAGCGGGCGGCGGGGAGCTGTTTTTT. It is translated as CASSSSVAGGGELFF. V and J are TRBV18 and TRBJ2-2; the match to TRBD2 covers 7 bases. This CDR3 has 15 residues. Trimming at V came to 5 bases and at J to 7 bases, leaving 10 bases not matched to a gene. The germline gives CDR1 KGHSH, CDR2 LQKENI.

This clone was detected only a few times. The chain uses TRBV28 and TRBJ2-5; D might be TRBD2 (5 bases). V was shortened by 3 bases and J by 5 bases, with 13 bases between the two germline ends. CDR1 and CDR2 (germline): MDHEN, SYDVKM. CDR3 length: 14 amino acids. The CDR3 DNA follows: TGTGCCAGCAGTTTCGGTCCTAGCTTGGAGACCCAGTACTTC. Its protein is CASSFGPSLETQYF.

This clone turned up a few times. The chain has TRBV7-2 and TRBJ2-3; 7 nucleotides match TRBD2. J was trimmed by 0 bases and V by 2 bases; bases with no gene match: 11. The CDR3 is 18 amino acids. The germline CDR1 and CDR2 sequences are SGHTA and FQGNSA. The CDR3 spells CASSLTGGDAVSTDTQYF. The CDR3, as DNA: TGTGCCAGCAGCTTAACGGGAGGTGATGCCGTGAGCACAGATACGCAGTATTTT.

This clone was detected once. CDR3 protein: CASSLGQARTYEQYF. In DNA form, the CDR3 reads TGTGCCAGCAGCCTGGGACAGGCACGGACCTACGAGCAGTACTTC. The chain has TRBV11-1 and TRBJ2-7, with 8 bases aligning to TRBD1. CDR1 SGHAT and CDR2 FQDESV come from the germline V gene (reference sequence). Losses at the gene ends were 5 bases for V and 2 bases for J; bases not matched to a gene: 8. The CDR3 spans 15 residues.

Only a few counts were recorded for this clone. In the same sample, other DNA sequences code for this CDR3. The chain links TRBV30 to TRBJ1-3; perhaps TRBD1 as D (6 bases). This CDR3 is built from 14 residues. Germline lookup yields CDR1 GTSNPN and CDR2 SVGIG (reference sequence). V lost 0 bases, J lost 2 bases, and 8 bases lay in between. CDR3 coding DNA: TGTGCCTGGAGTGTACAGGGAACTGGAAACACCATATATTTT. Amino acid sequence: CAWSVQGTGNTIYF.

This clone has more than one count but fewer than ten. This rearrangement joins TRBV5-1 to TRBJ2-7; TRBD1 matches at 9 bases. Trimming at V came to 0 bases and at J to 0 bases, leaving 4 bases not matched to a gene. This CDR3 is built from 16 residues. Looked up from germline, CDR1 is SGHRS and CDR2 is YFSETQ. The CDR3 DNA reads as TGCGCCAGCAGCTTGGCAGGACAGGGGTCCTCCTACGAGCAGTACTTC. Translation: CASSLAGQGSSYEQYF.

This clone appeared a few times. This chain connects TRBV10-3 to TRBJ2-1; 8 positions agree with TRBD2. Germline V CDR1 and CDR2: ENHRY, SYGVKD. This CDR3 comprises 14 residues. Trimming cost V 6 bases and J 5 bases; bases outside gene matches: 6. CDR3 DNA: TGTGCCATCAGCTCCGGGACTAGTCACAATGAGCAGTTCTTC. This encodes CAISSGTSHNEQFF.

This chain joins TRBV7-2 and TRBJ1-1; 7 bases are a match to TRBD1. In germline, CDR1 is SGHTA, CDR2 FQGNSA. The V and J ends lost 5 bases and 2 bases, in that order; junction bases with no gene match: 11. This CDR3 comprises 16 residues. CDR3 sequence reads: CASSLKWTGTNTEAFF. CDR3 nucleotide sequence: TGTGCCAGCAGCCTTAAATGGACAGGCACCAACACTGAAGCTTTCTTT.

V usage is TRBV29-1 and J usage is TRBJ2-1, with 9 positions matching TRBD2. This CDR3 comprises 18 residues. Germline V gene lookup returns CDR1 SQVTM and CDR2 ANQGSEA. Unmatched junction bases numbered 17, after V lost 5 bases and J lost 3 bases. The CDR3 coding sequence is TGCAGCGTTTCCCCCCTAGCGGGAATACGAACCAACTACAATGAGCAGTTCTTC. Translated, it gives CSVSPLAGIRTNYNEQFF.

The chain uses TRBV30 and TRBJ2-3, with D perhaps matching TRBD2 (5 bases). Germline V gene lookup returns CDR1 GTSNPN and CDR2 SVGIG (reference sequence). The CDR3 consists of 13 residues. V was shortened by 5 bases and J by 5 bases, with 14 bases between the two germline ends. The CDR3 protein is CAWALTGIDTQYF. Written as DNA, the CDR3 is TGTGCCTGGGCTTTGACGGGGATAGATACGCAGTATTTT.

The V gene is TRBV29-1, the J gene TRBJ1-5; 7 bases match TRBD1. The CDR3 totals 14 residues. V shed 6 bases and J 1 base; nucleotides not matched to a gene: 6. Germline lookup yields CDR1 SQVTM and CDR2 ANQGSEA. The CDR3 DNA sequence: TGCAGCGTGGGACTGACAGGGAGCAATCAGCCCCAGCATTTT. This encodes CSVGLTGSNQPQHF.

The chain uses TRBV23-1 and TRBJ2-2; 7 bases line up with TRBD2. TRBV23-1 is an ORF; its function is uncertain. Germline trimming cut 7 bases from V and 8 bases from J; bases unmatched to any gene: 13. The CDR3 runs to 15 residues. DNA of the CDR3: TGCGCCAGCACTCATGCTAGCGGTTCCTGGGGGGAGCTGTTTTTT. The encoded protein is CASTHASGSWGELFF.

V and J are TRBV19 and TRBJ1-5; 9 nucleotides align to TRBD1. CDR1 is LNHDA, CDR2 SQIVND, per germline (reference sequence). Trimming cost V 5 bases and J 4 bases; bases outside gene matches: 6. The CDR3 is 15 residues long. The CDR3 sequence is CASSLGQGGNQPQHF. The CDR3 region has the DNA TGTGCCAGTAGTCTGGGACAGGGAGGAAATCAGCCCCAGCATTTT.

V and J are TRBV5-1 and TRBJ1-2; D might be TRBD1 (6 bases). In germline, CDR1 is SGHRS, CDR2 YFSETQ. V gave up 6 bases and J gave up 8 bases, with 17 bases separating them. The CDR3 runs to 13 residues. CDR3 residues: CASKNSGDSGYTF. CDR3 coding DNA: TGCGCCAGCAAAAACTCAGGGGATTCAGGCTACACCTTC.

This clone was seen a handful of times. The V gene is TRBV2, the J gene TRBJ2-3; possible D gene TRBD2, 5 bases. The germline V and J ends were trimmed by 8 bases and 0 bases, with 12 bases remaining between them. The CDR3 contains 14 residues. Germline lookup yields CDR1 SNHLY and CDR2 FYNNEI. CDR3 DNA: TGTGCCAGCCAAAGGCGGACTAGCACAGATACGCAGTATTTT. Translating it yields CASQRRTSTDTQYF.

The V gene is TRBV6-5, the J gene TRBJ2-2, with TRBD1 matching over 8 bases. V lost 5 bases, J lost 6 bases, and 8 bases stayed unmatched. This CDR3 has 15 amino acids. Germline CDR1 and CDR2: MNHEY and SVGAGI. The CDR3 sequence is CASSPDRGRSGELFF. The CDR3 coding sequence is TGTGCCAGCAGTCCAGACAGGGGCCGGTCCGGGGAGCTGTTTTTT.

The V call is TRBV2, the J call TRBJ2-5; 15 positions agree with TRBD2. J was trimmed by 5 bases and V by 6 bases; bases with no gene match: 4. The germline V gene has CDR1 SNHLY and CDR2 FYNNEI. This CDR3 comprises 15 residues. The CDR3 is CASSAGLAGGETQYF. The CDR3 nucleotides are TGTGCCAGCAGCGCCGGACTAGCGGGAGGGGAGACCCAGTACTTC. The whole variable domain, remainder taken from reference TRBV2 and TRBJ2-5, is EPEVTQTPSHQVTQMGQEVILRCVPISNHLYFYWYRQILGQKVEFLVSFYNNEISEKSEIFDDQFSVERPDGSNFTLKIRSTKLEDSAMYFCASSAGLAGGETQYFGPGTRLLVL.

This clone was seen a handful of times. The chain joins TRBV25-1 to TRBJ2-5; D possibly corresponds to TRBD1 (5 bases). The CDR3 is made up of 16 amino acids. The germline CDR1 and CDR2 sequences are MGHDK and SYGVNS. V shed 1 base and J shed 4 bases, with 16 bases lying between them. The CDR3 loop is CASSELRGLGLETQYF. For the CDR3, the DNA is TGTGCCAGCAGTGAATTAAGGGGTCTGGGGCTAGAGACCCAGTACTTC.

This clone came up a few times. The rearrangement links TRBV7-9 to TRBJ1-2; 9 bases match TRBD1. The CDR3 sequence is 16 residues long. The V and J ends lost 4 bases and 8 bases, in that order; junction bases with no gene match: 14. CDR1 is SEHNR and CDR2 is FQNEAQ in the germline V gene (reference sequence). The CDR3: CASSSPGNRGREGYTF. CDR3 DNA sequence: TGTGCCAGCAGCTCCCCGGGAAACAGGGGGCGCGAGGGCTACACCTTC.

The chain employs TRBV5-4 and TRBJ2-1; TRBD2 is a possible D gene (5 bases). Trimming took off 0 bases at V and 6 bases at J, with 16 bases between the two ends. The CDR3 covers 16 residues. Per germline, CDR1 SGHNT and CDR2 YYREEE (reference sequence). Here the CDR3 reads CASSLDPEARGNEQFF. CDR3 coding DNA: TGTGCCAGCAGCTTGGACCCAGAGGCCCGGGGCAATGAGCAGTTCTTC.

This clone was picked up a small number of times. This chain joins TRBV7-9 and TRBJ2-7, with D perhaps TRBD1 (6 bases). Germline V gene sequence: CDR1 SEHNR, CDR2 FQNEAQ (reference sequence). Deletions cut 4 bases from V and 1 base from J, with 11 bases between. The CDR3 runs 14 residues. CDR3 loop: CASSSYRASYEQYF. In nucleotides, the CDR3 is TGTGCCAGCAGCTCATACAGGGCTTCCTACGAGCAGTACTTC.

The chain recombines TRBV6-5 with TRBJ2-3, with D tentatively TRBD2 (7 bases). The CDR3 contains 15 residues. V dropped 5 bases and J dropped 3 bases, with 15 bases sitting between them. The germline V gene has CDR1 MNHEY and CDR2 SVGAGI. The CDR3 is CASSAPGGLTDTQYF. The CDR3 DNA is TGTGCCAGCAGTGCTCCCGGGGGGCTGACAGATACGCAGTATTTT.

The chain couples TRBV30 to TRBJ2-7; TRBD1 aligns across 8 bases. V trimming: 0 bases; J trimming: 0 bases; junction bases outside the gene matches: 4. The CDR3 spans 15 residues. The germline CDR1 and CDR2 sequences are GTSNPN and SVGIG (reference sequence). The CDR3 protein is CAWSVNRGFSYEQYF. CDR3 sequence (DNA): TGTGCCTGGAGTGTAAACAGGGGGTTCTCCTACGAGCAGTACTTC. Full variable domain (missing parts from reference TRBV30 and TRBJ2-7): SQTIHQWPATLVQPVGSPLSLECTVEGTSNPNLYWYRQAAGRGLQLLFYSVGIGQISSEVPQNLSASRPQDRQFILSSKKLLLSDSGFYLCAWSVNRGFSYEQYFGPGTRLTVT.

In this sample, this clone turned up a few times. The chain links TRBV29-1 to TRBJ2-5; TRBD2 matches at 8 bases. Germline loops: CDR1 SQVTM, CDR2 ANQGSEA. The CDR3 spans 15 residues. J was trimmed by 6 bases and V by 3 bases; bases with no gene match: 12. CDR3 in DNA: TGCAGCGTTGATTGGGCGGGAGGCAGTCGACAGACCCAGTACTTC. Translated, it gives CSVDWAGGSRQTQYF. Full variable domain (missing parts from reference TRBV29-1 and TRBJ2-5): SAVISQKPSRDICQRGTSLTIQCQVDSQVTMMFWYRQQPGQSLTLIATANQGSEATYESGFVIDKFPISRPNLTFSTLTVSNMSPEDSSIYLCSVDWAGGSRQTQYFGPGTRLLVL.

This clone was seen a few times. The gene calls are TRBV6-6 and TRBJ2-7; TRBD2 agrees at 11 bases. The CDR3 length is 15 residues. The trim removed 6 bases at V and 0 bases at J, leaving 4 bases unmatched. Germline V gives CDR1 MNHNY, CDR2 SVGAGI (reference sequence). CDR3 sequence: CASRPTSGSSYEQYF. Here the CDR3 DNA reads TGTGCCAGCAGACCTACTAGCGGGAGCTCCTACGAGCAGTACTTC.

This clone turned up a few times. The sample holds other DNA sequences that translate to the same CDR3. This chain connects TRBV29-1 to TRBJ1-3, with D uncertain. The CDR3 loop spans 12 amino acids. Germline V CDR1 and CDR2: SQVTM, ANQGSEA. V was clipped by 1 base and J by 2 bases, with 3 bases between them. DNA for the CDR3: TGCAGCGTTGAAGCGGCTGGAAACACCATATATTTT. It encodes CSVEAAGNTIYF.

This chain connects TRBV18 to TRBJ2-7, with D perhaps TRBD2 (5 bases). CDR3 length: 14 amino acids. CDR1 is KGHSH and CDR2 is LQKENI in the germline V gene. Between the trimmed V and J ends, which lost 0 bases and 5 bases, there was a span of 11 bases. CDR3 sequence (DNA): TGTGCCAGCTCACCACCGAGCGGTAAGCACGAGCAGTACTTC. It is translated as CASSPPSGKHEQYF.

CDR3 nucleotides: TGTGCCAGCAGCCAGACCGGGACAGGGAGGGAGACCCAGTACTTC. Translating it yields CASSQTGTGRETQYF. The rearrangement uses TRBV4-2 and TRBJ2-5; TRBD1 matches at 9 bases. The V gene end was trimmed by 3 bases and the J gene end by 5 bases; junction bases not matched to a gene: 7. The CDR3 has 15 amino acids. Per germline, CDR1 LGHNA and CDR2 YNFKEQ.